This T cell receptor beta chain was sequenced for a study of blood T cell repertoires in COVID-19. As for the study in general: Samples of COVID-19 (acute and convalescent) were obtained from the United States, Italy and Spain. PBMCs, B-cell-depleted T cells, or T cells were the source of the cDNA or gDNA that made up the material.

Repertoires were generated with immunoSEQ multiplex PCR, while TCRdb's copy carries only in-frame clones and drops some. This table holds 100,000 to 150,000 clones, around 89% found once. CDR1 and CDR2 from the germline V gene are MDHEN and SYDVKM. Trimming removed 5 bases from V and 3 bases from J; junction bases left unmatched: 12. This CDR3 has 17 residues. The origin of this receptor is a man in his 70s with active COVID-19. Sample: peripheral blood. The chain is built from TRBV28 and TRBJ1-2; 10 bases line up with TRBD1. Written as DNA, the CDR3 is TGTGCCAGCAGTGTGGGAAAAATGGGACAGGGGTACTATGGCTACACCTTC. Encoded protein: CASSVGKMGQGYYGYTF.